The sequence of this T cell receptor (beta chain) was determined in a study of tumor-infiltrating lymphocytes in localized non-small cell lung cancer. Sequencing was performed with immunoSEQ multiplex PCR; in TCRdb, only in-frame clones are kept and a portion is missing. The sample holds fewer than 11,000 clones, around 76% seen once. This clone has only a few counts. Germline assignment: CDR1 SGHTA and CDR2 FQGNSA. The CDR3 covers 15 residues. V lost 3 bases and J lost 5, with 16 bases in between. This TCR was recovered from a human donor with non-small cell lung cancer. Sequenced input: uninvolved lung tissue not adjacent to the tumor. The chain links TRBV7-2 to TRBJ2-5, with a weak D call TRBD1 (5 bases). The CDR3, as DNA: TGTGCCAGCAGCTTTGGCCAGGGCTTCCTGGAGACCCAGTACTTC. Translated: CASSFGQGFLETQYF.